The following is a TCR beta chain sequence with its context. The antigen is unknown. This sample was included in a study of a mutant IDH1 vaccine in newly diagnosed glioma. In the study overall: In some groups vaccination began 4-6 weeks post-radiotherapy; others received it with temozolomide. Beforehand, treatment had been radiotherapy, temozolomide, or both; the majority received both. In the visit schedule, V12 fell in week 35, while V13 fell in week 47.

Germline V lookup: CDR1 SGDLS, CDR2 YYNGEE. V lost 0 bases and J 8 bases, leaving 15 bases between the germline ends. The CDR3 is 15 amino acids. The time point here: week 47, end of study. A 20-mer mutant IDH1 peptide at 300 ug was injected subcutaneously with topical imiquimod. There were new WHO grade 3 or 4 astrocytomas in the donors, and these were IDH1-mutant and ATRX-lost. Here immunoSEQ multiplex PCR was the method, and the copy in TCRdb shows in-frame clones only, minus some. Among about 94,000 clones listed, 85% to 90% were seen once. The material sequenced was PBMCs, taken from a glioma patient whose treatment included an IDH1 peptide vaccine. This chain links TRBV9 with TRBJ2-1; D perhaps matches TRBD1 (6 bases). The receptor was derived from a woman aged 45-65 years with glioma. The CDR3 reads CASSVVGRKGDEQFF. In nucleotides, the CDR3 is TGTGCCAGCAGCGTAGTAGGAAGGAAGGGGGATGAGCAGTTCTTC.